These 10 T cell receptor beta chains originate from one sample sequenced in a study of spatial heterogeneity in lung cancer. TCRdb analysed the 5' RACE reads with MiXCR anew, one entry per CDR3 protein. The sample consists of 35,000 to 45,000 distinct CDR3 sequences, approximately 8% of them appearing once. Time point: blood at routine non-recurrence follow-up after resection. The sequencing here drew on PBMCs, taken at follow-up. The receptors were sampled from a male donor with early-stage non-small cell lung cancer.

This clonotype was counted at least ten times. The chain combines TRBV7-2 with TRBJ1-1; the D gene is possibly TRBD1 (6 bases). The V end was cut by 5 bases, the J end by 1 base, with 11 bases between. CDR1 and CDR2 from the germline V gene are SGHTA and FQGNSA. The CDR3 covers 14 residues. DNA of the CDR3: TGTGCCAGCAGCCCTCAGACAGGGAACACTGAAGCTTTCTTT. Protein: CASSPQTGNTEAFF.

The sample holds many counts of this clonotype. The chain links TRBV7-9 to TRBJ1-1; D is undetermined. The germline V gene has CDR1 SEHNR and CDR2 FQNEAQ (reference sequence). This CDR3 is 13 amino acids long. V lost 3 bases and J lost 5, with 10 bases in between. CDR3 amino acids: CASSFLEDTEAFF. The CDR3 DNA follows: TGTGCCAGCAGCTTCCTCGAAGATACTGAAGCTTTCTTT.

This clonotype was counted many times. This chain links TRBV27 with TRBJ2-2; the D is unclear. The V end lost 3 bases, the J end lost 6 bases, and 8 bases lay between the germline ends. Germline V CDR1 and CDR2: MNHEY, SMNVEV (reference sequence). The CDR3 runs to 13 residues. The CDR3 here is CASSFSHSGELFF. CDR3 sequence (DNA): TGTGCCAGCAGTTTCAGCCACTCCGGGGAGCTGTTTTTT.

There are many counts of this clonotype. V is TRBV12-3 or TRBV12-4 and J is TRBJ2-1; the D gene is possibly TRBD2 (6 bases). The ends were cut back, 1 base at V and 14 bases at J, with 12 bases in the middle. The CDR3 runs to 12 residues. CDR3 DNA sequence: TGTGCCAGCAGTTTAGGTCCCCGCGGGGAGTTCTTC. Translated: CASSLGPRGEFF.

This clonotype was detected many times. The chain combines TRBV5-1 with TRBJ2-2; 8 nucleotides line up with TRBD1. CDR3 length: 16 amino acids. V lost 4 bases and J lost 7; bases outside the gene matches: 12. Germline V gives CDR1 SGHRS, CDR2 YFSETQ. CDR3 in amino acids: CASSANQGAVFGELFF. The DNA of the CDR3 is TGCGCCAGCAGCGCTAATCAGGGGGCTGTTTTCGGGGAGCTGTTTTTT.

This clonotype was seen repeatedly, ten times or more. The chain combines TRBV7-9 with TRBJ2-5; D perhaps matches TRBD2 (6 bases). This CDR3 region has 13 residues. Germline V gene lookup returns CDR1 SEHNR and CDR2 FQNEAQ (reference sequence). V was cut by 5 bases and J by 5 bases, with 12 bases left in between. The CDR3 bases are TGTGCCAGCAGCGCCGGGGGTTTGGAGACCCAGTACTTC. Its protein product is CASSAGGLETQYF.

The J gene is TRBJ1-2, the V gene TRBV7-9, with 11 bases fitting TRBD1. Germline values: CDR1 SEHNR, CDR2 FQNEAQ (reference sequence). V shed 6 bases, J shed 6 bases, and the junction held 6 bases outside the gene matches. The CDR3 length is 14 residues. CDR3: CASSSGQGEDGYTF. The CDR3 nucleotides are TGTGCCAGCAGTTCGGGACAGGGGGAAGATGGCTACACCTTC.

This clonotype occurred many times. The CDR3 reads CASSPLTGGDYGYTF. Here the CDR3 DNA reads TGTGCCAGCAGTCCTCTTACAGGGGGAGACTATGGCTACACCTTC. The chain links TRBV12-3 or TRBV12-4 to TRBJ1-2, with 8 bases identical to TRBD1. This CDR3 is built from 15 residues. V trimming: 5 bases; J trimming: 3 bases; junction bases outside the gene matches: 8.

This clonotype was observed many times. The chain has TRBV27 and TRBJ2-4; D gene uncertain. The CDR3 is made up of 13 amino acids. CDR1 and CDR2 from the germline V gene are MNHEY and SMNVEV (reference sequence). V gave up 6 bases and J gave up 0 bases, with 6 bases separating them. The CDR3 spells CASSPLAKNIQYF. For the CDR3, the DNA is TGTGCCAGCAGCCCCCTAGCCAAAAACATTCAGTACTTC.

The sample holds many counts of this clonotype. This chain uses TRBV6-5 with TRBJ2-5; 12 bases agree with TRBD2. From germline, CDR1 is MNHEY and CDR2 SVGAGI. CDR3 length equals 16 residues. J gave up 4 bases and V 7 bases, and 10 bases lay outside the gene matches. CDR3 sequence reads: CASTKASGGARETQYF. The DNA for the CDR3 is TGTGCCAGCACCAAGGCTAGCGGGGGGGCTCGAGAGACCCAGTACTTC.